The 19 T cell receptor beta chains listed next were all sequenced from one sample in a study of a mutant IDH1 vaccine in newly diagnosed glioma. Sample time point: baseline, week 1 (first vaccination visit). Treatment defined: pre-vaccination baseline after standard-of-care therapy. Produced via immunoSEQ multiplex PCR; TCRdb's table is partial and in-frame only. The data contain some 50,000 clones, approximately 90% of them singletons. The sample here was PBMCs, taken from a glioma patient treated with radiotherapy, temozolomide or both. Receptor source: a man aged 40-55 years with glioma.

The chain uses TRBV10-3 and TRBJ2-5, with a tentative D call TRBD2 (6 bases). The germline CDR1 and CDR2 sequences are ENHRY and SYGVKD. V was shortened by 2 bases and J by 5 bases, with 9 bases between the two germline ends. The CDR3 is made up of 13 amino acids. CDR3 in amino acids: CAISEREKETQYF. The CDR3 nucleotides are TGTGCCATCAGTGAGCGGGAGAAGGAGACCCAGTACTTC.

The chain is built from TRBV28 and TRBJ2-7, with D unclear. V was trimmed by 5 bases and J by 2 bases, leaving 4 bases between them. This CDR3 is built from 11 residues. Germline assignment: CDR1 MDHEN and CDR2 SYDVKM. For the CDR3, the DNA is TGTGCCAGCAGTCCAACCTACGAGCAGTACTTC. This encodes CASSPTYEQYF. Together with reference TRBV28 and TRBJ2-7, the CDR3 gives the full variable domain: DVKVTQSSRYLVKRTGEKVFLECVQDMDHENMFWYRQDPGLGLRLIYFSYDVKMKEKGDIPEGYSVSREKKERFSLILESASTNQTSMYLCASSPTYEQYFGPGTRLTVT.

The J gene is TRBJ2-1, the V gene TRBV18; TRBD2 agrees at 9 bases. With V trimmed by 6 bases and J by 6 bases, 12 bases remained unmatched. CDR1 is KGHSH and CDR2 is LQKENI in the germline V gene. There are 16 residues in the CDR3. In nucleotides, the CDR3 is TGTGCCAGCTCTCTAGAGCCGGGACTAGCTCGCAATGAGCAGTTCTTC. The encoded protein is CASSLEPGLARNEQFF.

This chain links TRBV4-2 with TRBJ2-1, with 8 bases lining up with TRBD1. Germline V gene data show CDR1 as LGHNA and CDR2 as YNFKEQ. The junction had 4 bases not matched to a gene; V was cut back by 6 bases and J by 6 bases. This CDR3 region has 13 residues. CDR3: CASSPDRGNEQFF. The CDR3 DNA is TGTGCCAGCAGTCCAGACAGGGGCAATGAGCAGTTCTTC.

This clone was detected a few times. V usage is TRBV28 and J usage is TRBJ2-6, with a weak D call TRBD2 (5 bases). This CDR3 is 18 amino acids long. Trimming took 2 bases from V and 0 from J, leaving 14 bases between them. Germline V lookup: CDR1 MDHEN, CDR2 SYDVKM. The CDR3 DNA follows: TGTGCCAGCAGTTTACGGGGTCCAAATCGCTCTGGGGCCAACGTCCTGACTTTC. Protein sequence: CASSLRGPNRSGANVLTF.

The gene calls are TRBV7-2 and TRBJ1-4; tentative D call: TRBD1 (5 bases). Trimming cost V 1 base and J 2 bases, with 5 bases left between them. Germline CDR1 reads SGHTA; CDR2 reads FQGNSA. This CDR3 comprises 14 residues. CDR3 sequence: CASSLGGTNEKLFF. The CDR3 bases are TGTGCCAGCAGCTTAGGGGGGACTAATGAAAAACTGTTTTTT.

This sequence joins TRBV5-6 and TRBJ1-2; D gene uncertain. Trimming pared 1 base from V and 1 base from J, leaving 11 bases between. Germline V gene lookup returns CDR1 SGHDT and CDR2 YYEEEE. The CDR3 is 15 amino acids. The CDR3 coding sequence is TGTGCCAGCAGCTTGAGGGCAGGATATAACTATGGCTACACCTTC. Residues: CASSLRAGYNYGYTF. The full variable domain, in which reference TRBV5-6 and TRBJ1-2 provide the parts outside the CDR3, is DAGVTQSPTHLIKTRGQQVTLRCSPKSGHDTVSWYQQALGQGPQFIFQYYEEEERQRGNFPDRFSGHQFPNYSSELNVNALLLGDSALYLCASSLRAGYNYGYTFGSGTRLTVV.

The CDR3 protein is CASSGQTGANGYTF. As DNA, the CDR3 is TGTGCCAGCAGTGGACAGACAGGGGCTAATGGCTACACCTTC. The chain carries TRBV2 and TRBJ1-2; 8 positions agree with TRBD1. Germline CDR1 and CDR2: SNHLY and FYNNEI. CDR3 length: 14 residues. V gave up 4 bases and J gave up 6 bases; unmatched junction bases: 7.

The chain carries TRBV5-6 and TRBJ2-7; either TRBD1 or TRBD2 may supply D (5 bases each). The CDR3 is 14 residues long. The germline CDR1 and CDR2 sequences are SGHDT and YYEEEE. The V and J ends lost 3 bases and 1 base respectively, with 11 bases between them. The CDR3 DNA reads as TGTGCCAGCAGCTGGGGACCGGGGTCCTACGAGCAGTACTTC. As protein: CASSWGPGSYEQYF.

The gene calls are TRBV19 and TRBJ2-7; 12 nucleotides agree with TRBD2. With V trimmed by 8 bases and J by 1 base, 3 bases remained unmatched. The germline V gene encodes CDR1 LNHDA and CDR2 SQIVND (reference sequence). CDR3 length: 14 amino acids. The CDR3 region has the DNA TGTGCCAGTCGGACTAGCGGGGATTCCTACGAGCAGTACTTC. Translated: CASRTSGDSYEQYF.

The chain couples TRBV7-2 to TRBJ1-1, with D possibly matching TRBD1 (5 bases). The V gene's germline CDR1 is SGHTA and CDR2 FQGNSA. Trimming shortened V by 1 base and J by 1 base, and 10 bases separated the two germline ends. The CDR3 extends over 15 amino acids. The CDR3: CASSLVNGANTEAFF. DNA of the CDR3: TGTGCCAGCAGCTTAGTAAACGGGGCGAACACTGAAGCTTTCTTT.

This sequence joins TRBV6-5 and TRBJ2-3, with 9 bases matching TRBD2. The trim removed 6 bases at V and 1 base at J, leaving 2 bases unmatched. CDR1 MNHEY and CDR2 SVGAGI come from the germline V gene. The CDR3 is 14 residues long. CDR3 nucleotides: TGTGCCAGCAGGACTAGCGGTGGCACAGATACGCAGTATTTT. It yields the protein CASRTSGGTDTQYF.

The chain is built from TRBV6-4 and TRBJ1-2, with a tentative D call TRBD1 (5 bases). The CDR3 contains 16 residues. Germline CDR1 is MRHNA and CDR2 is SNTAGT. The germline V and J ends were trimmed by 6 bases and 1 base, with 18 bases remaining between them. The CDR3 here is CASRPRQTIGNYGYTF. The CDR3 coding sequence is TGTGCCAGCAGACCCCGACAGACGATCGGTAACTATGGCTACACCTTC.

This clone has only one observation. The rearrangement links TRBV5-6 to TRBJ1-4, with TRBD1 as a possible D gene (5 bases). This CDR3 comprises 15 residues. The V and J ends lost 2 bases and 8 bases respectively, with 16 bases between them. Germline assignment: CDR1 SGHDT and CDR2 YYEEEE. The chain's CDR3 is CASSFSATREEKLFF. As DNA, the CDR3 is TGTGCCAGCAGCTTCTCAGCGACCAGGGAAGAAAAACTGTTTTTT.

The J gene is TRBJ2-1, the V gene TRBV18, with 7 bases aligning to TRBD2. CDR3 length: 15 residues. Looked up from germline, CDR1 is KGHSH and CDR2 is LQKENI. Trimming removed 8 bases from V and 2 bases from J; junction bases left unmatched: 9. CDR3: CASTLGRSTYNEQFF. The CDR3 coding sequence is TGTGCCAGCACTCTCGGGAGGAGTACCTACAATGAGCAGTTCTTC. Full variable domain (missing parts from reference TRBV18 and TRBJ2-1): NAGVMQNPRHLVRRRGQEARLRCSPMKGHSHVYWYRQLPEEGLKFMVYLQKENIIDESGMPKERFSAEFPKEGPSILRIQQVVRGDSAAYFCASTLGRSTYNEQFFGPGTRLTVL.

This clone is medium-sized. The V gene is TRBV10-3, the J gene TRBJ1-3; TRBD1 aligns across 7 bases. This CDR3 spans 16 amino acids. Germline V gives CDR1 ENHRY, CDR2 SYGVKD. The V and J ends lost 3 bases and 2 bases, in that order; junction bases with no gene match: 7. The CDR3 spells CAISDIRGLAGNTIYF. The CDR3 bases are TGTGCCATCAGTGATATTAGGGGGCTAGCTGGAAACACCATATATTTT.

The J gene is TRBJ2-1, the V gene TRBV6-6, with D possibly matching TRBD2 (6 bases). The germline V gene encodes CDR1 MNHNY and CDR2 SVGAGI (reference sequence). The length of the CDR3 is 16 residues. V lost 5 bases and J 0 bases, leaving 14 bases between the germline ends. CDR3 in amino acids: CASSTLSGGSYNEQFF. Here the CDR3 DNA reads TGTGCCAGCAGTACCCTTAGCGGAGGCTCCTACAATGAGCAGTTCTTC.

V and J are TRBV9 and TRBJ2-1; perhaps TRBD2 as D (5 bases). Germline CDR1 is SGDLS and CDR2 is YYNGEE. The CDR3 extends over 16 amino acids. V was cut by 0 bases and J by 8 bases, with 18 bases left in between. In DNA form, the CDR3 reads TGTGCCAGCAGCGTAGGAGCGGTCAATTACAATCATGAGCAGTTCTTC. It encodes CASSVGAVNYNHEQFF.

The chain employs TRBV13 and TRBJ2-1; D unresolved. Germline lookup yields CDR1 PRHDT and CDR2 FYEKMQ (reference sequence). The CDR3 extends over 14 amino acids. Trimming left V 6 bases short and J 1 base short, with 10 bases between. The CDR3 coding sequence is TGTGCCAGCAGAGCCGAATGGTCCTACAATGAGCAGTTCTTC. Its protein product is CASRAEWSYNEQFF.